The 9 T cell receptor beta chains below come from one sample, sequenced in a study of regulatory T cells in long-lasting Graves disease. Construction of the TCR beta libraries employed iRepertoire HTBI primers in conjunction with Arm-PCR of CDR3 regions. TCRdb called the multiplex PCR reads again in MiXCR, with one record for every CDR3 protein. The sample lists some 250,000 distinct CDR3 sequences; roughly 18% were seen once. As to time point: newly diagnosed GD, antithyroid drugs for less than 3 months. The TCR library was made from RNA extracted from PBMCs. Specimen: peripheral blood mononuclear cells (PBMCs), collected at new diagnosis, from a patient treated with antithyroid drugs. Receptors were obtained from a female donor with Graves disease.

This clonotype was observed many times. This chain connects TRBV27 to TRBJ2-2, with TRBD2 as a possible D gene (6 bases). The CDR3 totals 17 residues. CDR1 and CDR2 (germline): MNHEY, SMNVEV (reference sequence). V was pared by 4 bases and J by 4 bases, with 19 bases between. The CDR3 DNA reads TGTGCCAGCAGTTCCCAGGTGGACGGGAGACGCACCGGGGAGCTGTTTTTT. It encodes CASSSQVDGRRTGELFF.

This clonotype was counted between two and nine times. DNA of the CDR3: TGTGCCAGCAGTGCAGGGACAGTCCAAGAGACCCAGTACTTC. Protein sequence: CASSAGTVQETQYF. The chain joins TRBV28 to TRBJ2-5; 7 bases agree with TRBD1. Per the germline V gene, CDR1 is MDHEN and CDR2 is SYDVKM. The CDR3 contains 14 residues. The trim removed 5 bases at V and 1 base at J, leaving 4 bases unmatched.

This clonotype has at least ten counts. The chain recombines TRBV6-5 with TRBJ1-2; D may be TRBD1 (5 bases). Germline loops: CDR1 MNHEY, CDR2 SVGAGI. The CDR3 is 18 residues long. Trimming stripped 2 bases from V and 4 bases from J, with 23 bases between. The CDR3 spells CASSYPASPGQDPYGYTF. For the CDR3, the DNA is TGTGCCAGCAGTTACCCTGCATCCCCAGGGCAGGACCCCTATGGCTACACCTTC.

V and J are TRBV12-3 or TRBV12-4 and TRBJ2-3, with a possible D match to TRBD2 (5 bases). This CDR3 is built from 16 residues. The germline V and J ends were trimmed by 1 base and 2 bases, with 13 bases remaining between them. CDR3 residues: CASSLGTGGPTDTQYF. CDR3 nucleotides: TGTGCCAGCAGTTTAGGGACTGGCGGGCCCACAGATACGCAGTATTTT.

The chain uses TRBV6-5 and TRBJ2-1, with D perhaps TRBD2 (5 bases). The assigned J gene may be wrong: the sequence end matches TRBJ2-5 better. Germline CDR1 reads MNHEY; CDR2 reads SVGAGI. There are 14 residues in the CDR3. CDR3 residues: CASSYRGFGETQYF. The DNA for the CDR3 is TGTGCCAGCAGTTACCGGGGATTCGGGGAGACCCAGTACTTC.

This clonotype was picked up many times. The chain employs TRBV6-1 and TRBJ2-6, with no clear D. V shed 4 bases and J shed 0 bases, with 7 bases lying between them. The V gene's germline CDR1 is MNHNS and CDR2 SASEGT. This CDR3 contains 15 residues. The CDR3 loop reads CASSVLISGANVLTF. Here the CDR3 DNA reads TGTGCCAGCAGTGTATTGATCTCTGGGGCCAACGTCCTGACTTTC.

The rearrangement uses TRBV10-3 and TRBJ1-2, with a tentative D call TRBD1 (6 bases). The CDR3 has 16 amino acids. Germline V lookup: CDR1 ENHRY, CDR2 SYGVKD. Trimming removed 7 bases at V and 1 base at J, with 19 bases between. The CDR3 region has the DNA TGTGCCATCAATGTTAAGGGGGGGGCCCATAACTATGGCTACACCTTC. It yields the protein CAINVKGGAHNYGYTF.

The rearrangement joins TRBV7-9 to TRBJ2-4, with D hard to call. CDR1 and CDR2 (germline): SEHNR, FQNEAQ (reference sequence). The CDR3 consists of 16 residues. V shed 1 base and J shed 8 bases, with 18 bases lying between them. Here the CDR3 reads CASSLGVVVQSDIQYF. The CDR3 DNA sequence: TGTGCCAGCAGCTTAGGTGTGGTGGTCCAGTCAGACATTCAGTACTTC.

This clonotype has ten or more counts. The V gene is TRBV18, the J gene TRBJ1-4; perhaps TRBD1 as D (6 bases). The CDR3 length is 16 residues. Trimming took off 3 bases at V and 2 bases at J, with 13 bases between the two ends. Germline V gene data show CDR1 as KGHSH and CDR2 as LQKENI. CDR3 amino acids: CASSPRRGGTNEKLFF. The CDR3 coding sequence is TGTGCCAGCTCACCTCGCAGGGGAGGCACTAATGAAAAACTGTTTTTT.